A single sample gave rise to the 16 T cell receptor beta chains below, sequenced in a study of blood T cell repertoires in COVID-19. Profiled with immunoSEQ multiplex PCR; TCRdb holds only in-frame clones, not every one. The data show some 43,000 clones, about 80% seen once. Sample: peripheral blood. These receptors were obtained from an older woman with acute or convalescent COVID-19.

In nucleotides, the CDR3 is TGTGCCAGCAGCTTAGATTCAGGGGGCTACGGCTACACCTTC. It specifies CASSLDSGGYGYTF. The chain employs TRBV11-2 and TRBJ1-2; the match to TRBD1 covers 8 bases. The V gene end was trimmed by 0 bases and the J gene end by 8 bases; junction bases not matched to a gene: 5. Germline V gene lookup returns CDR1 SGHAT and CDR2 FQNNGV. The CDR3 is made up of 14 amino acids.

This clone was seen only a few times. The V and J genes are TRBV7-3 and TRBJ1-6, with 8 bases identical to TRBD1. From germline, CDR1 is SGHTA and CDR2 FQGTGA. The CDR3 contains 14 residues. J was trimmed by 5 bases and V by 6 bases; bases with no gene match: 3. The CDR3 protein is CASRLGQDNSPLHF. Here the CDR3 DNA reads TGTGCCAGCAGGTTGGGACAGGATAATTCACCCCTCCACTTT. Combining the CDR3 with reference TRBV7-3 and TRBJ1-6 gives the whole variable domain GAGVSQTPSNKVTEKGKYVELRCDPISGHTALYWYRQSLGQGPEFLIYFQGTGAADDSGLPNDRFFAVRPEGSVSTLKIQRTERGDSAVYLCASRLGQDNSPLHFGNGTRLTVT.

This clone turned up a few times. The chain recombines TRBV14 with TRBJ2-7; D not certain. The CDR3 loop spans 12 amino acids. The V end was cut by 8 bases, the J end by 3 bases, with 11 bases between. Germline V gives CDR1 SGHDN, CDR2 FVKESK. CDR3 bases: TGTGCCAGCGGGCCAGCAAACTACGAGCAGTACTTC. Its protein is CASGPANYEQYF.

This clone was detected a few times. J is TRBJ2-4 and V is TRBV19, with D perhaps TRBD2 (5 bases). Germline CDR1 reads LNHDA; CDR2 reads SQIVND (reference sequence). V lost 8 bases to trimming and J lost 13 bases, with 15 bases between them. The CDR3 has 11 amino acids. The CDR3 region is CASSPGGWQYF. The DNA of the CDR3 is TGTGCCAGTTCCCCCGGAGGATGGCAGTACTTC.

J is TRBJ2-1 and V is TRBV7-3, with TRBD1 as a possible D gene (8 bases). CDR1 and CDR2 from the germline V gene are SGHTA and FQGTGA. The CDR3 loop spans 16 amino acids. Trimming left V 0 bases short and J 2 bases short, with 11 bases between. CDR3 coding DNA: TGTGCCAGCAGCTTAACCACAGGGGGGGCCTACAATGAGCAGTTCTTC. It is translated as CASSLTTGGAYNEQFF.

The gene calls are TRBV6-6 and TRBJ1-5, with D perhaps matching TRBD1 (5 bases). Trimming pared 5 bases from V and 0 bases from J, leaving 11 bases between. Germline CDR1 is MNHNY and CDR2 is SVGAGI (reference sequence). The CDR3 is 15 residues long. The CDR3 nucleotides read TGTGCCAGCAGTCCCGGGACTTCTAGCAATCAGCCCCAGCATTTT. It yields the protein CASSPGTSSNQPQHF.

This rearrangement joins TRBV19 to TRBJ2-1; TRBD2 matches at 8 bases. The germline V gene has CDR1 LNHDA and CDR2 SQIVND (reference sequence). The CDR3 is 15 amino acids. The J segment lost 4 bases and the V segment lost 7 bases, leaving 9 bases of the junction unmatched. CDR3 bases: TGTGCCAGTACCCAGGTCAGCGGGGGTTACAATGAGCAGTTCTTC. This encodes CASTQVSGGYNEQFF.

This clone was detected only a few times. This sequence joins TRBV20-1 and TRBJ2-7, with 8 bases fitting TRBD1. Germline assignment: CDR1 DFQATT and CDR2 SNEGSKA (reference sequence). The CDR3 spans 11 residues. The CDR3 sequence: CSPGQANEQYF. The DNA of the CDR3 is TGCAGCCCGGGACAGGCCAACGAGCAGTACTTC.

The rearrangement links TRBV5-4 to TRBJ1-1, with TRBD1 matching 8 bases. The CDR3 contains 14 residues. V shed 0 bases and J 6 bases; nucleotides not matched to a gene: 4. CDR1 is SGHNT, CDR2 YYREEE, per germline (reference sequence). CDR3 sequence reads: CASSLADREAEAFF. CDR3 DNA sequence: TGTGCCAGCAGCTTGGCGGACAGGGAGGCTGAAGCTTTCTTT.

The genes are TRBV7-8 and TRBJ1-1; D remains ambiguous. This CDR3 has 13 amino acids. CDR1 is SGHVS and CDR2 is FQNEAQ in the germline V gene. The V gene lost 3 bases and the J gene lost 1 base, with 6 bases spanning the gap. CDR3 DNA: TGTGCCAGCAGCTTGAGGCCGAACACTGAAGCTTTCTTT. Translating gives CASSLRPNTEAFF. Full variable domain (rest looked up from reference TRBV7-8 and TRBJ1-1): GAGVSQSPRYKVAKRGQDVALRCDPISGHVSLFWYQQALGQGPEFLTYFQNEAQLDKSGLPSDRFFAERPEGSVSTLKIQRTQQEDSAVYLCASSLRPNTEAFFGQGTRLTVV.

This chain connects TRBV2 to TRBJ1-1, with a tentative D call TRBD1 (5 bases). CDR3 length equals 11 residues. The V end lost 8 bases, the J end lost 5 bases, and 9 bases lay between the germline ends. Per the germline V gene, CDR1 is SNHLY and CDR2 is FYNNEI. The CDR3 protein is CASGGETEAFF. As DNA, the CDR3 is TGTGCCAGCGGGGGGGAGACTGAAGCTTTCTTT.

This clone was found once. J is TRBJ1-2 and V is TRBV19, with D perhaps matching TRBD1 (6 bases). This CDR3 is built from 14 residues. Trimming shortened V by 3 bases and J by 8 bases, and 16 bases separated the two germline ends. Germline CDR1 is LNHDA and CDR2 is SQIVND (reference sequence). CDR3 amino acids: CASSIYTTDRGYTF. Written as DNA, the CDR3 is TGTGCCAGTAGTATCTATACAACCGACAGGGGCTACACCTTC.

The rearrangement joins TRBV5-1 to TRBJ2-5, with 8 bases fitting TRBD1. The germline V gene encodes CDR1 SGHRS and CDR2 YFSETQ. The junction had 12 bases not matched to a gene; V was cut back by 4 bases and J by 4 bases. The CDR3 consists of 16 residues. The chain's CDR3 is CASSPGPDRVGETQYF. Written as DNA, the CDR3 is TGCGCCAGCAGCCCGGGACCGGACAGGGTAGGAGAGACCCAGTACTTC.

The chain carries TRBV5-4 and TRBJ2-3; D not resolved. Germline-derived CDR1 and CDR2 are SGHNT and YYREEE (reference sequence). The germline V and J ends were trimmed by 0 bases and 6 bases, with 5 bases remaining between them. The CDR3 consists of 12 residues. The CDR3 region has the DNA TGTGCCAGCAGCTTGGGTGCGGATACGCAGTATTTT. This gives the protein CASSLGADTQYF.

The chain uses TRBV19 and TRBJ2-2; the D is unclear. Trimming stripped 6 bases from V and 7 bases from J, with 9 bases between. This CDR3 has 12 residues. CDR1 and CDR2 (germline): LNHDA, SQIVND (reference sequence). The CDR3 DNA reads TGTGCCAGTAGGAGTGAGAACGGGGAGCTGTTTTTT. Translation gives CASRSENGELFF.

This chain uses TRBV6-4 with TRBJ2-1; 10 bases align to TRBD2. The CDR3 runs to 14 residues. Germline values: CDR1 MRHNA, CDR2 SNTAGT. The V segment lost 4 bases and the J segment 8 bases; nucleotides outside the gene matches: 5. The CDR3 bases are TGTGCCAGCAGTGTCCTAGCGGGGGAGGATGAGCAGTTCTTC. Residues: CASSVLAGEDEQFF.